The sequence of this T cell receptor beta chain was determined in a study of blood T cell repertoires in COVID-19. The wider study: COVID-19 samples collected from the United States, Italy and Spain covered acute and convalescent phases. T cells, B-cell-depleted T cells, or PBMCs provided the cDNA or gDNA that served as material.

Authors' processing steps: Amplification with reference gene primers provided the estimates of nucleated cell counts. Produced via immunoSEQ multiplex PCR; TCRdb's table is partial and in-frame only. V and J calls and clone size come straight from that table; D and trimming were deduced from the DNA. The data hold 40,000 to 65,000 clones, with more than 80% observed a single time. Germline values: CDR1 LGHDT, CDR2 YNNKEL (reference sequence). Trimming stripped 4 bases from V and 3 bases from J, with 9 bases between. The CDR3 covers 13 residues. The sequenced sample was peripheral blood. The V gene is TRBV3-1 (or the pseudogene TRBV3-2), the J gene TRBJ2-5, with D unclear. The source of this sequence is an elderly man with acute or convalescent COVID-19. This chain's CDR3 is CASSRAAKETQYF. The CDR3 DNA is TGTGCCAGCAGCCGCGCAGCGAAAGAGACCCAGTACTTC.